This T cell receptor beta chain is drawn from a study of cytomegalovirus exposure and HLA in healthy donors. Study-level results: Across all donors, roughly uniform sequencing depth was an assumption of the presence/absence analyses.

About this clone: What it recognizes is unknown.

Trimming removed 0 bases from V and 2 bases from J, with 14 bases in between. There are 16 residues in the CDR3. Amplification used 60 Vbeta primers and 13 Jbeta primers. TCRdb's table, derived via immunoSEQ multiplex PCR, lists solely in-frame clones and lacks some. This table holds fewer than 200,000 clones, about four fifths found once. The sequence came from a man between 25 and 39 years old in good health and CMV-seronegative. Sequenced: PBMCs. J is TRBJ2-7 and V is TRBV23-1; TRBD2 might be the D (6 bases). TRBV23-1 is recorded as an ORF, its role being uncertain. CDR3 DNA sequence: TGCGCCAGCAGTCAATCCAAGGGCAGGGAGGCCTACGAGCAGTACTTC. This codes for CASSQSKGREAYEQYF.